Reported below is one T cell receptor beta chain. Original analysis: Amplified reference gene primers provided the basis for estimating nucleated cell counts. Here immunoSEQ multiplex PCR was the method, and the copy in TCRdb shows in-frame clones only, minus some. V and J calls and clone size are those listed in that table; D and trimming were worked out from the DNA. The sample yields roughly 120,000 clones, around 86% seen once. The sample belongs to a study of blood T cell repertoires in COVID-19. Study summary: Spain, Italy and the United States supplied samples that represented acute and convalescent COVID-19. T cells, B-cell-depleted T cells, or PBMCs supplied cDNA or gDNA.

This CDR3 is 16 amino acids long. Germline CDR1 and CDR2: MDHEN and SYDVKM. The J segment lost 3 bases and the V segment lost 5 bases, leaving 12 bases of the junction unmatched. The sequence was collected from a human donor in a cohort sampled during active COVID-19. The rearrangement links TRBV28 to TRBJ1-2, with 7 bases identical to TRBD1. Sequencing was performed on peripheral blood. CDR3: CASSDTGQKAYYGYTF. CDR3 DNA sequence: TGTGCCAGCAGTGACACGGGACAGAAAGCTTACTATGGCTACACCTTC.